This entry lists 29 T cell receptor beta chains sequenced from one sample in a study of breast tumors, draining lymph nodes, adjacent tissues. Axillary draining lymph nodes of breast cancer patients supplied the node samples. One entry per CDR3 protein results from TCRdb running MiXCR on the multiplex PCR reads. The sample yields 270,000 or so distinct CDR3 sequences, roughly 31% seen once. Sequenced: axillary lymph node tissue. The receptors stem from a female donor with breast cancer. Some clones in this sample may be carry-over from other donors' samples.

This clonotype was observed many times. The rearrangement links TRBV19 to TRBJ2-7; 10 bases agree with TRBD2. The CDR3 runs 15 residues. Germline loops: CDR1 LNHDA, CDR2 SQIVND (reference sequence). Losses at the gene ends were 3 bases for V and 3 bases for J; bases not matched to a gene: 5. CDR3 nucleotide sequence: TGTGCCAGTAGTATGTCTAGCGGGAGCATCTACGAGCAGTACTTC. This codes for CASSMSSGSIYEQYF.

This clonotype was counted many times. The CDR3 nucleotides are TGTGCCAGTAGCGAGCGGGGCCTAGCGGGGACCTACGAGCAGTACTTC. Protein product: CASSERGLAGTYEQYF. The V and J genes are TRBV19 and TRBJ2-7, with 9 bases fitting TRBD2. CDR3 size: 16 residues. The V and J ends lost 6 bases and 2 bases, in that order; junction bases with no gene match: 11. Germline values: CDR1 LNHDA, CDR2 SQIVND (reference sequence).

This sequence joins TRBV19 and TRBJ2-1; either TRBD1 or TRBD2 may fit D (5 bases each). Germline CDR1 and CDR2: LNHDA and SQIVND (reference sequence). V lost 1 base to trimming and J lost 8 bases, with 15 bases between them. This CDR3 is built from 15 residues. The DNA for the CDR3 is TGTGCCAGTAGTATAGTCGTGGACGGGGACGATGAGCAGTTCTTC. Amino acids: CASSIVVDGDDEQFF.

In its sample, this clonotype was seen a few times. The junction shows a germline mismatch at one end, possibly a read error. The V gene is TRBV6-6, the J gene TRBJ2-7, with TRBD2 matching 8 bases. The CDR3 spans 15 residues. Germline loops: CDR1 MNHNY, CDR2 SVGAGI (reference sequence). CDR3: CASSHSGGNPYEQYF. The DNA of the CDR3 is TGTGCCAGCAGTCACTCGGGAGGGAACCCTTACGAGCAGTACTTC.

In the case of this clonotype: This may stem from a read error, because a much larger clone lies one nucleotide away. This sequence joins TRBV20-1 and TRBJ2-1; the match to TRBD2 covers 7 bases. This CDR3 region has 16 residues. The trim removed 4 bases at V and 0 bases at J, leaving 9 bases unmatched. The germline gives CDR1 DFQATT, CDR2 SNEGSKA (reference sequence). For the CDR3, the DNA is TGCAGTGCTAAGAGGGACTATCAGCTCTCCTACAATGAGCAGTTCTTC. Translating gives CSAKRDYQLSYNEQFF.

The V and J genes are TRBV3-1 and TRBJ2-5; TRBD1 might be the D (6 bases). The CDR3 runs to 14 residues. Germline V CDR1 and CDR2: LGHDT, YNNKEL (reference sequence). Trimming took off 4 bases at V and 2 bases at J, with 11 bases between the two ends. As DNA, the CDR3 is TGTGCCAGCAGCCGACCCACAGGGCAAGAGACCCAGTACTTC. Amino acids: CASSRPTGQETQYF.

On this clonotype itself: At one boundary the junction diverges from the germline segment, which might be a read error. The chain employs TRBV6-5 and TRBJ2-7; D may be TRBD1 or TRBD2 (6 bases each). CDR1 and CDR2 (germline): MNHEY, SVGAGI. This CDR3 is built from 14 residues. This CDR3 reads CASSPRGGSGERYF. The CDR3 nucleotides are TGTGCCAGCAGCCCGAGAGGGGGGTCTGGAGAGCGGTACTTC.

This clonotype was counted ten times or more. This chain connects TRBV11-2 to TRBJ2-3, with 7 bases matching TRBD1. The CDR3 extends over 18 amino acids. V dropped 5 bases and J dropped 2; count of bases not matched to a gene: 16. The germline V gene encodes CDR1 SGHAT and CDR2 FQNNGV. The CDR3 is CASSPGTASGPNTDTQYF. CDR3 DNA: TGTGCCAGCAGCCCGGGGACAGCGTCTGGTCCTAACACAGATACGCAGTATTTT.

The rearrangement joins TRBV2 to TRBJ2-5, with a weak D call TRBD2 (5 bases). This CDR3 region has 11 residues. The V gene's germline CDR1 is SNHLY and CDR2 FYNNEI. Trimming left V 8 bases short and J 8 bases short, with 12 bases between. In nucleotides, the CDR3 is TGTGCCAGCGGAGGCAAGAGAACCCAGTACTTC. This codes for CASGGKRTQYF.

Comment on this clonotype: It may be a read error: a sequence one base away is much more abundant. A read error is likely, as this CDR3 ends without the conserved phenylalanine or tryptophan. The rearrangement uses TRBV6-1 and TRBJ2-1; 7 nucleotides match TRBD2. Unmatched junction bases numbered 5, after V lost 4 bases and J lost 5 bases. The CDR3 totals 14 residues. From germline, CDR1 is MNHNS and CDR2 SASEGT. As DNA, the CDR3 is TGTGCCAGCAGTGTGAGCGGGATTAACAATGAGCAGTTCCTC. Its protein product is CASSVSGINNEQFL.

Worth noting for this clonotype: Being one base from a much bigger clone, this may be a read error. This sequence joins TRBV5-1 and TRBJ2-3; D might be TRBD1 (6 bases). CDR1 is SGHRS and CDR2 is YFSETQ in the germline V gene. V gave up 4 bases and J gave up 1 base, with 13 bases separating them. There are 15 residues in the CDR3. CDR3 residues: CASSVRGIGTDTQYF. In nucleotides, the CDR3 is TGCGCCAGCAGCGTAAGGGGGATCGGCACAGATACGCAGTATTTT.

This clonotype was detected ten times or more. In DNA form, the CDR3 reads TGTGCCAGCAGTTACAGGTATCCTCAGCCCCAGCATTTT. It is translated as CASSYRYPQPQHF. The rearrangement joins TRBV12-3 or TRBV12-4 to TRBJ1-5; a possible D gene is TRBD1 (5 bases). CDR3 length: 13 amino acids. The V and J ends lost 4 bases and 6 bases respectively, with 10 bases between them.

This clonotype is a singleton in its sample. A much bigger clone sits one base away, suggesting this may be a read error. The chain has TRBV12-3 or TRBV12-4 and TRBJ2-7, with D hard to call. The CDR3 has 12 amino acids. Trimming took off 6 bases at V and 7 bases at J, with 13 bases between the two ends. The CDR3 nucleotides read TGTGCCAGCAGCCGCGCCCTGTCAGAGCAGTACTTC. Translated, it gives CASSRALSEQYF.

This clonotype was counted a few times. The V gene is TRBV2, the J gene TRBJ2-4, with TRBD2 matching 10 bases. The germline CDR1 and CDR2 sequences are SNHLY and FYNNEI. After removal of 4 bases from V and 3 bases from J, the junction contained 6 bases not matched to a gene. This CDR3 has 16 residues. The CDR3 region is CASSGELAGLKNIQYF. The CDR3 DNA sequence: TGTGCCAGCAGTGGAGAACTAGCGGGACTCAAAAACATTCAGTACTTC.

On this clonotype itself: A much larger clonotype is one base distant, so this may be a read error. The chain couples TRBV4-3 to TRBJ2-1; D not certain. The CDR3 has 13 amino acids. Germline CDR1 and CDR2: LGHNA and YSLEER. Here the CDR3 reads CASSQEWGSEQSF. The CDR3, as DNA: TGCGCCAGCAGCCAAGAATGGGGTTCTGAGCAGTCCTTC.

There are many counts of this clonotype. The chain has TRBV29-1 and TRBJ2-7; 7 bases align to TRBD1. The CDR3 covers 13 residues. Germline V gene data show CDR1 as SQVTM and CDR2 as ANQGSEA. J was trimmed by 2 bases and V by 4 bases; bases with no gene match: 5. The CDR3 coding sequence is TGCAGCGTTGTTTTGGGACAGCCCTACGAGCAGTACTTC. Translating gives CSVVLGQPYEQYF.

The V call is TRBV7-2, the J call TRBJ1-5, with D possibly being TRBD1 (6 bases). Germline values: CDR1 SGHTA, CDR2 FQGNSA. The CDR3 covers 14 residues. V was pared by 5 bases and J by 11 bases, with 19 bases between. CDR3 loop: CASSLQGSGETQHF. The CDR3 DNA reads TGTGCCAGCAGCCTGCAGGGGTCGGGGGAGACCCAGCATTTT.

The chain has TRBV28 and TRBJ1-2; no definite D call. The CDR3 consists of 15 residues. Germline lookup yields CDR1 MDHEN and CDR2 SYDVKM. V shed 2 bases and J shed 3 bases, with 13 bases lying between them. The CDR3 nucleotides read TGTGCCAGCAGTTTAAAGTACCAGATCTACTATGGCTACACCTTC. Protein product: CASSLKYQIYYGYTF.

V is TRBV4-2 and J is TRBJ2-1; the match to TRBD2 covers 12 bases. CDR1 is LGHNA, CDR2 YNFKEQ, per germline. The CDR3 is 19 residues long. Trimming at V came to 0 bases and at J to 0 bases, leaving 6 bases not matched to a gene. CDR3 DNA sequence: TGTGCCAGCAGCCAAGACGGACTAGCGGGATCGAGCTCCTACAATGAGCAGTTCTTC. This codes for CASSQDGLAGSSSYNEQFF.

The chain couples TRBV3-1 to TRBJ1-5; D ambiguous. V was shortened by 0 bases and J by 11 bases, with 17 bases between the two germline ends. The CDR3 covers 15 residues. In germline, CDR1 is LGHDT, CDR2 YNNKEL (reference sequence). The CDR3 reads CASSQEVTPGLTQHF. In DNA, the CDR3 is TGTGCCAGCAGCCAAGAGGTGACACCGGGTTTGACCCAGCATTTT. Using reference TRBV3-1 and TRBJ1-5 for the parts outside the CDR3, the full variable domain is DTAVSQTPKYLVTQMGNDKSIKCEQNLGHDTMYWYKQDSKKFLKIMFSYNNKELIINETVPNRFSPKSPDKAHLNLHINSLELGDSAVYFCASSQEVTPGLTQHFGDGTRLSIL.

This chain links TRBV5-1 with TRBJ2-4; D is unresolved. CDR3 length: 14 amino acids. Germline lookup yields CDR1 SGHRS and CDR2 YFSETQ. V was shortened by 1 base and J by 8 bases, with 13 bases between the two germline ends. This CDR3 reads CASSLLGFADIQYF. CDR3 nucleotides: TGCGCCAGCAGCTTGTTAGGGTTTGCGGACATTCAGTACTTC.

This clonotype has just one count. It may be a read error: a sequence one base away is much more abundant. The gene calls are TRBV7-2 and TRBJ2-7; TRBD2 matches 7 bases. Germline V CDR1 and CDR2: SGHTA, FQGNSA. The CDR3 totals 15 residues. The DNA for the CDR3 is TGTGCCAGCAGCGACCCCGGACTAGTTACCTACAAGCAGTACTTC. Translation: CASSDPGLVTYKQYF.

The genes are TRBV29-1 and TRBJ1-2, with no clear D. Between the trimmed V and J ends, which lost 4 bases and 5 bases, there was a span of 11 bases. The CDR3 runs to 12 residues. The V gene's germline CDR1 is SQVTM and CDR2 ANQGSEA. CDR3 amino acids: CSVVSGSYGYTF. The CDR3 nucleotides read TGCAGCGTTGTATCGGGCTCGTATGGCTACACCTTC. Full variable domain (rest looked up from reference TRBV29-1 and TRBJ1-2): SAVISQKPSRDICQRGTSLTIQCQVDSQVTMMFWYRQQPGQSLTLIATANQGSEATYESGFVIDKFPISRPNLTFSTLTVSNMSPEDSSIYLCSVVSGSYGYTFGSGTRLTVV.

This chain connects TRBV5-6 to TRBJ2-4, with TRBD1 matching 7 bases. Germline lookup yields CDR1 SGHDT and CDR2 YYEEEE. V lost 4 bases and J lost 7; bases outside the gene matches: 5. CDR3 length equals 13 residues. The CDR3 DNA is TGTGCCAGCAGCGGTTGGACAGGTAACATTCAGTACTTC. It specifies CASSGWTGNIQYF.

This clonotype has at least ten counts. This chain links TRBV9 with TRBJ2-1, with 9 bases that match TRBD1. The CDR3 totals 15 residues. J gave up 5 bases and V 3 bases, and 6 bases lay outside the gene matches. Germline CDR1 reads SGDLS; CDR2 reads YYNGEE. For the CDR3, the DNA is TGTGCCAGCAGCGCCTGGACAGGGGACAACAATGAGCAGTTCTTC. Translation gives CASSAWTGDNNEQFF.

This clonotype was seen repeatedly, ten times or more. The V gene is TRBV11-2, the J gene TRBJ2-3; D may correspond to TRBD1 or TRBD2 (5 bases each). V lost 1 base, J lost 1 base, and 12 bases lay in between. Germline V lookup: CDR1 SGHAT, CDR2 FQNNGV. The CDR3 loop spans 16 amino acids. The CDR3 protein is CASSLGGRGGTDTQYF. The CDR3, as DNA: TGTGCCAGCAGCTTAGGGGGGAGAGGGGGCACAGATACGCAGTATTTT.

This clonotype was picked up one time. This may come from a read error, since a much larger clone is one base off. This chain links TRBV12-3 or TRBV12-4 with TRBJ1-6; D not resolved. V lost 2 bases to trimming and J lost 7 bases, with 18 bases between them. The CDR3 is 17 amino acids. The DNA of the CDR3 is TGTGCCAGCAGTTTAATTTTTGAGACCGTCTTAAATTCACCCCTCCACTTT. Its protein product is CASSLIFETVLNSPLHF.

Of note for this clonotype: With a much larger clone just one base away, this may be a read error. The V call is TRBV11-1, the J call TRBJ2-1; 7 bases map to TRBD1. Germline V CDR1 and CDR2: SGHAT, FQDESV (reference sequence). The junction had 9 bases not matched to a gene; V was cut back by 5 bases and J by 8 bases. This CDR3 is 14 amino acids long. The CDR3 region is CASSRPQGEHEQFF. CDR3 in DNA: TGTGCCAGCAGCCGACCCCAGGGGGAGCATGAGCAGTTCTTC.

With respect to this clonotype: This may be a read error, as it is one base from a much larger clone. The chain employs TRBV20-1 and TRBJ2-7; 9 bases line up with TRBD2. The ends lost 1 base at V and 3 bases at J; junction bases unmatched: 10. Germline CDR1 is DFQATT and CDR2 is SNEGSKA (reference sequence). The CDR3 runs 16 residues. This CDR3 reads CSARGGDSGSGYEQYF. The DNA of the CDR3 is TGCAGTGCTAGAGGGGGGGATAGCGGGAGTGGCTACGAGCAGTACTTC.